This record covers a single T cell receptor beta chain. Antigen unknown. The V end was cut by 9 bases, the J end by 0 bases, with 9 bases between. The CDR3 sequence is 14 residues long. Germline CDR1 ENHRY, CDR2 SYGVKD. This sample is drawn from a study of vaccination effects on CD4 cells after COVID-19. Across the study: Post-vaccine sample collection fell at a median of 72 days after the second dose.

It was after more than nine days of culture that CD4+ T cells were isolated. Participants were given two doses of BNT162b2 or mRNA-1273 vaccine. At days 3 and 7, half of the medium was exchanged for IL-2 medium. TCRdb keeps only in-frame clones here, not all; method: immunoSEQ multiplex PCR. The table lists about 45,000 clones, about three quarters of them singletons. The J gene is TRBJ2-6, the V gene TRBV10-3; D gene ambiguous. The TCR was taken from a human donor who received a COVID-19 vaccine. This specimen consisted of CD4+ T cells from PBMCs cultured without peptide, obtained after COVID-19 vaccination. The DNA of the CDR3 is TGTGCCATTTCACCTAACTCTGGGGCCAACGTCCTGACTTTC. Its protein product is CAISPNSGANVLTF.